The following is a TCR beta chain sequence with its context. The sample comes from a study of blood T cell repertoires in COVID-19. Whole-study context: Whether acute or convalescent, the COVID-19 samples came from the United States, Italy and Spain.

Only in-frame clones appear in the TCRdb table, and some are missing; sequencing was by immunoSEQ multiplex PCR. Here the sample spans about 340,000 clones, roughly 85% being singletons. Participants, about 18 to 90 years old, spanned under 30 US areas. Germline V gene sequence: CDR1 LGHDT, CDR2 YNNKEL (reference sequence). The CDR3 loop spans 16 amino acids. Trimming cost V 1 base and J 7 bases; bases outside gene matches: 12. The V call is TRBV3-1 (or the pseudogene TRBV3-2), the J call TRBJ1-2, with 7 bases identical to TRBD1. This TCR derives from a woman in her thirties or forties with acute COVID-19. Material: PBMCs or T cells enriched from blood (not recorded which). CDR3 residues: CASSQGDRRFRSGYTF. CDR3 DNA sequence: TGTGCCAGCAGCCAAGGGGACAGACGATTTCGTAGTGGCTACACCTTC.